This T cell receptor (beta chain) was recorded in a study of blood T cell repertoires in COVID-19. Clones were read by immunoSEQ multiplex PCR, and TCRdb kept only the in-frame ones, dropping some. The sample contains over 35,000 clones, about 90% of which appear only once. Trimming pared 5 bases from V and 0 bases from J, leaving 15 bases between. The CDR3 length is 16 residues. Germline V gene data show CDR1 as SEHNR and CDR2 as FQNEAQ (reference sequence). The chain has TRBV7-9 and TRBJ2-3; D perhaps matches TRBD2 (5 bases). Sample: peripheral blood. This receptor was obtained from a man between 45 and 60 years old with acute or convalescent COVID-19. CDR3 sequence (DNA): TGTGCCAGCAGCCCCGTGGCAGCGGCTAGCACAGATACGCAGTATTTT. As protein: CASSPVAAASTDTQYF.